This entry features one TCR beta chain sequence. Germline CDR1 LNHDA, CDR2 SQIVND (reference sequence). The CDR3 contains 12 residues. The germline V and J ends were trimmed by 7 bases and 7 bases, with 14 bases remaining between them. This entry belongs to a study of control samples from healthy donors and cancer patients. Here immunoSEQ multiplex PCR was the method, and the copy in TCRdb shows in-frame clones only, minus some. The sample yields roughly 99,000 clones, almost 85% seen once. Sequencing was performed on blood. V and J are TRBV19 and TRBJ2-7, with D tentatively TRBD1 (7 bases). This sequence originates from a man between 60 and 75 years old in good health. The CDR3 nucleotides read TGTGCCAGTACGGAGGGGGCGAAGGAGCAGTACTTC. As protein: CASTEGAKEQYF. Together with reference TRBV19 and TRBJ2-7, the CDR3 gives the full variable domain: DGGITQSPKYLFRKEGQNVTLSCEQNLNHDAMYWYRQDPGQGLRLIYYSQIVNDFQKGDIAEGYSVSREKKESFPLTVTSAQKNPTAFYLCASTEGAKEQYFGPGTRLTVT.